A selection of T cell receptor beta chains follows, all from one sample in a study of CD8 T cells in ankylosing spondylitis. TCRdb used MiXCR to reprocess the 5' RACE reads, holding one entry per CDR3 protein. The profile shows approximately 250,000 distinct CDR3 sequences, 8.2% of them singletons. Sequencing was done on a sample of blood, either unsorted or a sorted T cell fraction (not recorded which). These TCRs come from a female donor with ankylosing spondylitis or in good health (not recorded which). The conserved cysteine and the conserved F or W are not part of the CDR3 here.

v_gene,len,CDR3aa
TRBV7-8,9,ASSPVDTQY
TRBV3-1,12,ASSPDWQDETQY
TRBV10-3,14,AISESSHGLTYEQY
TRBV30,13,AWSVGLSGANVLT
TRBV20-1,11,SAGDLDKETQY
TRBV5-6,13,ASSFGWAGGYEQF
TRBV7-2,10,ASSLAFRQQF
TRBV15,10,ATSDLLGTQY
TRBV6-2/TRBV6-3,16,ASSPTPGLAPLSYEQY
TRBV7-6,12,ASSQQGPGNTIY
TRBV24-1,11,ATGTANTDTQY
TRBV5-1,13,ASSLYTGPNTEAF
TRBV7-6,14,ASSLVSPGNTGELF
TRBV12-3/TRBV12-4,12,ASSARLAGVEQY
TRBV28,14,ASRFWGTEGNTEAF
TRBV6-2/TRBV6-3,11,ASSYSLADTQY
TRBV7-8,13,ASSLGSQGPYEQY
TRBV5-1,13,ASSLTSGIQETQY
TRBV6-2/TRBV6-3,15,ASTRSSRGTGNTEAF
TRBV28,17,ASSSPPGRTPGYTGELF
TRBV7-2,12,ASSLGSVGETQY
TRBV9,11,ASSFSEDDEQF